Presented here are 9 T cell receptor beta chains from one specimen sequenced in a study of T cell responses to AZD1222 COVID-19 vaccine. Using immunoSEQ multiplex PCR, the repertoire was profiled, and TCRdb retains in-frame clones only, with some absent. The profile shows under 150,000 clones, 92% of them singletons. The input for sequencing was peripheral blood, taken 28 days after the second AZD1222 dose. Every receptor here comes from an adult who received the AZD1222 COVID-19 vaccine.

A note on this clone: The same CDR3 is also encoded by other DNA sequences in this sample. The gene calls are TRBV3-1 (or the pseudogene TRBV3-2) and TRBJ1-1; maybe TRBD1 (6 bases). Trimming stripped 4 bases from V and 1 base from J, with 7 bases between. The germline V gene has CDR1 LGHDT and CDR2 YNNKEL (reference sequence). This CDR3 is 13 amino acids long. CDR3 region: CASSLTGNTEAFF. The DNA of the CDR3 is TGTGCCAGCAGCCTGACAGGGAACACTGAAGCTTTCTTT.

The rearrangement joins TRBV9 to TRBJ2-7; D remains unclear. V lost 0 bases to trimming and J lost 6 bases, with 16 bases between them. CDR1 and CDR2 from the germline V gene are SGDLS and YYNGEE. This CDR3 region has 15 residues. The CDR3 nucleotides are TGTGCCAGCAGCGTAGGTGGCACCCTACCGTCCGAGCAGTACTTC. Translation: CASSVGGTLPSEQYF.

This sequence joins TRBV11-1 and TRBJ2-5; D perhaps matches TRBD2 (7 bases). CDR1 and CDR2 (germline): SGHAT, FQDESV (reference sequence). This CDR3 is 15 amino acids long. The V end was cut by 1 base, the J end by 1 base, with 10 bases between. The CDR3 nucleotides are TGTGCCAGCAGCTTAGAGGGGGGGTCCCAAGAGACCCAGTACTTC. Its protein product is CASSLEGGSQETQYF.

On this clone: Other DNA sequences in the sample encode the same CDR3. V and J are TRBV7-2 and TRBJ2-2; D gene unclear. The germline V gene has CDR1 SGHTA and CDR2 FQGNSA. The CDR3 contains 13 residues. Deletions cut 1 base from V and 6 bases from J, with 6 bases between. For the CDR3, the DNA is TGTGCCAGCAGCTTAGTACCCCCCGGGGAGCTGTTTTTT. Its translation is CASSLVPPGELFF.

V and J are TRBV7-2 and TRBJ2-2; 8 nucleotides match TRBD1. The CDR3 is 15 residues long. Trimming took 4 bases from V and 5 from J; bases not matched to a gene: 6. The V gene's germline CDR1 is SGHTA and CDR2 FQGNSA. In DNA, the CDR3 is TGTGCCAGCAGCTCACAGGGGGTATCAACCGGGGAGCTGTTTTTT. This gives the protein CASSSQGVSTGELFF.

V usage is TRBV6-6 and J usage is TRBJ2-3, with D perhaps TRBD1 (5 bases). Trimming stripped 6 bases from V and 10 bases from J, with 14 bases between. The CDR3 extends over 12 amino acids. Germline V gene sequence: CDR1 MNHNY, CDR2 SVGAGI (reference sequence). The CDR3 spells CASSPWGDAQYF. DNA for the CDR3: TGTGCCAGCAGCCCCTGGGGCGACGCGCAGTATTTT.

V usage is TRBV19 and J usage is TRBJ1-1; possible D gene TRBD1, 6 bases. V was cut by 7 bases and J by 1 base, with 10 bases left in between. Germline CDR1 LNHDA, CDR2 SQIVND (reference sequence). The CDR3 loop spans 13 amino acids. DNA of the CDR3: TGTGCCAGTATCCCGGACAGGAACACTGAAGCTTTCTTT. It yields the protein CASIPDRNTEAFF.

The chain uses TRBV5-1 and TRBJ1-1; D unresolved. Germline assignment: CDR1 SGHRS and CDR2 YFSETQ. Trimming left V 4 bases short and J 4 bases short, with 14 bases between. This CDR3 is built from 14 residues. CDR3 region: CASSPSGSGTEAFF. CDR3 in DNA: TGCGCCAGCAGCCCCTCGGGATCGGGCACTGAAGCTTTCTTT.

The genes are TRBV5-1 and TRBJ2-2; 11 bases align to TRBD1. The CDR3 runs 16 residues. The germline V gene encodes CDR1 SGHRS and CDR2 YFSETQ. The ends lost 0 bases at V and 4 bases at J; junction bases unmatched: 2. The CDR3 here is CASSLAGTGGTGELFF. CDR3 nucleotide sequence: TGCGCCAGCAGCTTGGCCGGGACAGGGGGCACCGGGGAGCTGTTTTTT.